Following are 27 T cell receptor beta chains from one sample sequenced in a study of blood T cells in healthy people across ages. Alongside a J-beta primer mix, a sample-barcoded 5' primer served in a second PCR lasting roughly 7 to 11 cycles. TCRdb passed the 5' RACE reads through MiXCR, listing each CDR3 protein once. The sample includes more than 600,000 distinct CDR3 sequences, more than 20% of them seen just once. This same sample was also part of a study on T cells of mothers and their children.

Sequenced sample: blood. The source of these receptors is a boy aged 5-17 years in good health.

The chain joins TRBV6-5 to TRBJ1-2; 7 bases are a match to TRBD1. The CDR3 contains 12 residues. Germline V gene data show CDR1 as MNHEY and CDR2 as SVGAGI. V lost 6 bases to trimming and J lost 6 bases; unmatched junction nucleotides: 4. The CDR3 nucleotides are TGTGCCAGCAGCATACAGGGGCATGGCTACACCTTC. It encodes CASSIQGHGYTF.

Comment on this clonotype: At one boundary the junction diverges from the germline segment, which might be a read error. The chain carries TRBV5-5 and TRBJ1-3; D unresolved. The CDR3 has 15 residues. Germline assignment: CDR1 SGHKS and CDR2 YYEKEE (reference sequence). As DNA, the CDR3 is TGTGCCAGCAGCTTGGGCGGGTTCTCTGGAAACACCGTATATTTT. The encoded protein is CASSLGGFSGNTVYF. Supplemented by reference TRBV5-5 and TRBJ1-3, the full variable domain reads DAGVTQSPTHLIKTRGQQVTLRCSPISGHKSVSWYQQVLGQGPQFIFQYYEKEERGRGNFPDRFSARQFPNYSSELNVNALLLGDSALYLCASSLGGFSGNTVYFGEGSWLTVV.

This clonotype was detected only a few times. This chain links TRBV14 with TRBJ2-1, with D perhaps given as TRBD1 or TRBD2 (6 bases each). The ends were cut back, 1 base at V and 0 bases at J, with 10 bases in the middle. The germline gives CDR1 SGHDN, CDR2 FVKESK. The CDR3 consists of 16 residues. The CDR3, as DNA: TGTGCCAGCAGCCAAGTGGGGGGCTACTCCTACAATGAGCAGTTCTTC. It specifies CASSQVGGYSYNEQFF.

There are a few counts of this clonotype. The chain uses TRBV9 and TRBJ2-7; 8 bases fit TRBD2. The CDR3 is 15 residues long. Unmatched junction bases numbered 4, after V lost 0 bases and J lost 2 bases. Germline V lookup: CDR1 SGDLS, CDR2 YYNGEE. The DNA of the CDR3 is TGTGCCAGCAGCGTAGGCCCGGGACTAGCCTACGAGCAGTACTTC. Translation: CASSVGPGLAYEQYF.

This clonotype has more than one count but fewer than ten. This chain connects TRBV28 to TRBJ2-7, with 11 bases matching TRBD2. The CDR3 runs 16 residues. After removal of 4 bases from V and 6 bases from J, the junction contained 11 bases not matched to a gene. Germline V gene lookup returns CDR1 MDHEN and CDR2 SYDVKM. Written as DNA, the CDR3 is TGTGCCAGCAGTTCCCCCGAACTAGCGGGAGATGGCGAGCAGTACTTC. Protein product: CASSSPELAGDGEQYF.

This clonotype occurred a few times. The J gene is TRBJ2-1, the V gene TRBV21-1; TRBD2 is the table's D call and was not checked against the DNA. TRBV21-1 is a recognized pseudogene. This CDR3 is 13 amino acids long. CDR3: CASSNAGGPRQFF. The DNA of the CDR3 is TGTGCCAGCAGCAATGCGGGAGGGCCTAGACAGTTCTTC.

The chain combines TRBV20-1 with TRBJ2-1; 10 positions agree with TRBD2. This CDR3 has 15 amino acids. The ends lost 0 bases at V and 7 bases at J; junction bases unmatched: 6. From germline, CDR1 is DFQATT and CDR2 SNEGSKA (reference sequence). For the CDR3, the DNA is TGCAGTGCTAGAGATAAAGCGGGGGGGCTGAATGAGCAGTTCTTC. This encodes CSARDKAGGLNEQFF.

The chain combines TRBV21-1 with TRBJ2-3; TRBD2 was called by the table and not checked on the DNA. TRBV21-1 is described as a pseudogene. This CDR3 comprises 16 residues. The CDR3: CASSKEREGCTDTQYF. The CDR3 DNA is TGTGCCAGCAGCAAAGAAAGGGAGGGTTGCACAGATACGCAGTATTTT.

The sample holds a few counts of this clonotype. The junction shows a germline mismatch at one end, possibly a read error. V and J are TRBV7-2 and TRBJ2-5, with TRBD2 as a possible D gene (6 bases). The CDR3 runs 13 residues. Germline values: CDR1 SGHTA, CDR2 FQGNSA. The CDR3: CAGSPGVQETQYF. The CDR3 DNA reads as TGTGCCGGCAGCCCGGGAGTGCAAGAGACCCAGTACTTC.

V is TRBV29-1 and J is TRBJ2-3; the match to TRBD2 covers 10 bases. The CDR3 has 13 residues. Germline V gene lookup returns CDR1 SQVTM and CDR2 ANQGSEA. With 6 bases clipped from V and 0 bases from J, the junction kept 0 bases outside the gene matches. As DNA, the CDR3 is TGCAGCGTGGGACTAGCGAGCACAGATACGCAGTATTTT. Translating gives CSVGLASTDTQYF.

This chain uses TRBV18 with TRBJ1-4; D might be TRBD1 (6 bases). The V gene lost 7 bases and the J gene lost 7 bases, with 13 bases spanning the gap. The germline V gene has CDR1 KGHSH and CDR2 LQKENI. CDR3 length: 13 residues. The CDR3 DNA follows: TGTGCCAGCTTCGGGACACGGGGTGAAAAACTGTTTTTT. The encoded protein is CASFGTRGEKLFF.

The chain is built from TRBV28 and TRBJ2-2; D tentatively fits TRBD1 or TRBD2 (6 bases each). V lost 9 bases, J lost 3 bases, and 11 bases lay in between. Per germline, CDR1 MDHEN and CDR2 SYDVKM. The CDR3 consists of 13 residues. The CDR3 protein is CASLRGDTGELFF. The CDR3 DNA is TGTGCCAGTCTTAGGGGGGACACCGGGGAGCTGTTTTTT. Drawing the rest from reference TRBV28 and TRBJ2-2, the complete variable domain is DVKVTQSSRYLVKRTGEKVFLECVQDMDHENMFWYRQDPGLGLRLIYFSYDVKMKEKGDIPEGYSVSREKKERFSLILESASTNQTSMYLCASLRGDTGELFFGEGSRLTVL.

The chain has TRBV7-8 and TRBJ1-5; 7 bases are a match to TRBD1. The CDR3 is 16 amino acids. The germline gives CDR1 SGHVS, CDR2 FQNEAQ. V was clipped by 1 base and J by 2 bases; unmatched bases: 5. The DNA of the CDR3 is TGTGCCAGCAGCTTAGGGACAGGTGATGGCAATCAGCCCCAGCATTTT. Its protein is CASSLGTGDGNQPQHF.

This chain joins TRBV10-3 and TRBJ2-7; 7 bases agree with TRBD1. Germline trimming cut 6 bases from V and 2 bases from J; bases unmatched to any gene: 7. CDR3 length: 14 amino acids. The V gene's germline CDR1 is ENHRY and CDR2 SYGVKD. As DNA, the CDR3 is TGTGCCATCAGACCGAGGGACAGCCCCTACGAGCAGTACTTC. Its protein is CAIRPRDSPYEQYF.

The CDR3 spells CASSPSGGYQETQYF. The CDR3 coding sequence is TGTGCCAGCAGCCCCTCCGGGGGGTACCAAGAGACCCAGTACTTC. The chain employs TRBV7-3 and TRBJ2-5; 7 nucleotides agree with TRBD2. The length of the CDR3 is 15 residues. V lost 5 bases, J lost 0 bases, and 6 bases stayed unmatched. Germline lookup yields CDR1 SGHTA and CDR2 FQGTGA.

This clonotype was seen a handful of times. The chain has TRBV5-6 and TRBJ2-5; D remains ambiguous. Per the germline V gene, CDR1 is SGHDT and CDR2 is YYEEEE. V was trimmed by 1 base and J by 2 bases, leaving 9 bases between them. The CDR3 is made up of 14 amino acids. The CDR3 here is CASSLSERQETQYF. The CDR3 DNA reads TGTGCCAGCAGCTTGTCCGAGCGACAAGAGACCCAGTACTTC.

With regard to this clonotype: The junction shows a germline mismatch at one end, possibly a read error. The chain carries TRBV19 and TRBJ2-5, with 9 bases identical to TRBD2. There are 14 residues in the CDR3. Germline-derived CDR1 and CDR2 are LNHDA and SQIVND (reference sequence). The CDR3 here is CASGGLADSYEQCF. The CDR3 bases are TGTGCCAGTGGGGGACTAGCTGATTCCTACGAGCAGTGCTTC.

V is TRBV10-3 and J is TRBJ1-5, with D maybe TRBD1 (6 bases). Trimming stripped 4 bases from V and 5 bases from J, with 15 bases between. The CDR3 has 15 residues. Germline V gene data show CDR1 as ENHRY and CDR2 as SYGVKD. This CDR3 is CAISVEQGGDQPQHF. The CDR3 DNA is TGTGCCATCAGTGTGGAACAGGGTGGGGATCAGCCCCAGCATTTT.

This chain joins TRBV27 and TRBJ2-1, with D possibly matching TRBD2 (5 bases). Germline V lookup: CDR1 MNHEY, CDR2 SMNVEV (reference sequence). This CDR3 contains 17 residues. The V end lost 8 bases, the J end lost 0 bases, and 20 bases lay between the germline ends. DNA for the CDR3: TGTGCCAGCTACACTTTTGAGGGAGTGACCTCCTACAATGAGCAGTTCTTC. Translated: CASYTFEGVTSYNEQFF.

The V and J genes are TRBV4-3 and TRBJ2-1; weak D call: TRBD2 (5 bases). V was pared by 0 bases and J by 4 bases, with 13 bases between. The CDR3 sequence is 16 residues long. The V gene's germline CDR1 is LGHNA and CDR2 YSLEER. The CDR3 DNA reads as TGCGCCAGCAGCCAAGATTACGGACTCCAATACAATGAGCAGTTCTTC. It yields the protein CASSQDYGLQYNEQFF.

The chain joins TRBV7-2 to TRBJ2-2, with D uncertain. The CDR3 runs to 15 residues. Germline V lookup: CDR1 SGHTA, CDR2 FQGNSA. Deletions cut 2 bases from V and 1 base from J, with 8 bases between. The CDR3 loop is CASSLLRENTGELFF. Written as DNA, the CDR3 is TGTGCCAGCAGCTTATTAAGGGAGAACACCGGGGAGCTGTTTTTT.

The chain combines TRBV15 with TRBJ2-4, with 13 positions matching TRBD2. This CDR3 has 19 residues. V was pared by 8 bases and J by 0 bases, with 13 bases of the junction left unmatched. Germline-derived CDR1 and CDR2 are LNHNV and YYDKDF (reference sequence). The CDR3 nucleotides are TGTGCCACCGAGGGGGCCGGGACTAGCGGGATACTAGCCAAAAACATTCAGTACTTC. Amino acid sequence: CATEGAGTSGILAKNIQYF.

The CDR3 spells CATQTGANEQFF. Here the CDR3 DNA reads TGTGCCACCCAGACCGGGGCAAATGAGCAGTTCTTC. This sequence joins TRBV11-2 and TRBJ2-5, with D perhaps matching TRBD1 or TRBD2 (5 bases each). The assigned J gene may be wrong: the sequence end matches TRBJ2-1 better. Germline CDR1 is SGHAT and CDR2 is FQNNGV. The CDR3 sequence is 12 residues long.

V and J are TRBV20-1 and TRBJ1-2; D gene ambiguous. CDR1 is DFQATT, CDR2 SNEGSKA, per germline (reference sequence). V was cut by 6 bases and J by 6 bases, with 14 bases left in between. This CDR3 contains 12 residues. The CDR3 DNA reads TGCAGTGCAAGGAAGGGTGGAGATGGCTACACCTTC. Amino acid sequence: CSARKGGDGYTF.

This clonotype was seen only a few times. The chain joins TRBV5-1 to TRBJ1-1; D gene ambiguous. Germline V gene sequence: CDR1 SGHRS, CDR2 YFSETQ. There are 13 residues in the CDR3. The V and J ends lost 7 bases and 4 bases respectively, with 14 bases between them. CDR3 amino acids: CASGSGISTEAFF. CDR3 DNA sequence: TGCGCCAGCGGCTCCGGAATAAGCACTGAAGCTTTCTTT.

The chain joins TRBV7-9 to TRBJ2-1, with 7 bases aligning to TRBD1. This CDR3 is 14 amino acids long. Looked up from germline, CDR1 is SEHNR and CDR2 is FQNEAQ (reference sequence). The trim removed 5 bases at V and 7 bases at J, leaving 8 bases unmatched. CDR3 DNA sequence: TGTGCCAGCAGCACCTCCACCAGGGGGAATGAGCAGTTCTTC. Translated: CASSTSTRGNEQFF.

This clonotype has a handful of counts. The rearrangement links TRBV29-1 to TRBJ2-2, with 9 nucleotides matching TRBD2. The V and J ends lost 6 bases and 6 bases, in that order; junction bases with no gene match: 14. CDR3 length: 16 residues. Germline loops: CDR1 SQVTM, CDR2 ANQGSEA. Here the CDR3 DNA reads TGCAGCGTCGACGGCCTAGCGGGATTTCAATCCGGGGAGCTGTTTTTT. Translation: CSVDGLAGFQSGELFF.